The clone carrying this T cell receptor beta chain was seen more than once but under ten times. Its antigen is currently unknown. Assay: immunoSEQ multiplex PCR; the TCRdb copy retains only in-frame clones and omits some. This table holds some 95,000 clones, 75% to 85% found once. The data were obtained in a study of memory CD4+ T cells and cytomegalovirus serostatus. As for the study in general: Healthy Belgian adult donors included roughly nine CMV-positive and some 24 CMV-negative people. Study conclusions and caveats: Median bootstrapped AUC for CMV status was just over 0.94 originally, about 0.9 US-trained. 67 of 164 known CMV-associated TCRbeta sequences appeared in CD4+ memory.

This CDR3 has 16 residues. V was cut by 6 bases and J by 3 bases, with 19 bases left in between. The V gene's germline CDR1 is MDHEN and CDR2 SYDVKM. The sort gate was single viable CD3+CD4+CD8-CD45RO+ cells for memory CD4+ T cells. After thawing, CD4+ T cells were positively selected. This TCR was sampled from an adult in good health and CMV-seropositive. Material for sequencing was memory CD4+ T cells from blood. V usage is TRBV28 and J usage is TRBJ2-3, with D possibly TRBD1 on 5 matching bases. The CDR3 DNA reads TGTGCCAGCAGCTCGCCCAGGGCGAGTGCTACAGATACGCAGTATTTT. Amino acid sequence: CASSSPRASATDTQYF.